This T cell receptor beta chain stems from a study of Graves' ophthalmopathy and Graves' hyperthyroidism. Study observations and caveats: Blood also contained most of the expanded thyroid clonotypes above 0.001 frequency. Cross-validated, the 13-signature model showed 87.88%/81.08% sensitivity/specificity, and 80%/75% in the test set. The model forecast ophthalmopathy progression, reaching roughly 71% sensitivity and 72% to 80% specificity.

Symptoms, serum thyroxine and TRAb, thyroid ultrasound, and orbital computed tomography formed the diagnostic basis. From RNA, the CDR3 regions of TCR beta chains were amplified and sequenced. First-round RT-PCR used HTBI primers; second-round multiplex PCR followed. In TCRdb, the multiplex PCR reads were re-called with MiXCR into one record per CDR3 protein. The sample gives a few hundred thousand distinct CDR3 sequences, 20% to 25% of which show up once; 35% to 55% is in the top ten. In its sample, this clonotype was seen many times. Antigen: not known. Trimming shortened V by 2 bases and J by 0 bases, and 13 bases separated the two germline ends. The CDR3 consists of 15 residues. CDR1 is GTSNPN and CDR2 is SVGIG in the germline V gene (reference sequence).

The V and J genes are TRBV30 and TRBJ2-5; unclear D gene. Sequencing used peripheral blood. The receptor was isolated from a woman between 50 and 59 years old with Graves' ophthalmopathy. In DNA, the CDR3 is TGTGCCTGGAGTCCATTGGACGGACACCAAGAGACCCAGTACTTC. This sequence encodes CAWSPLDGHQETQYF.